This note documents a single T cell receptor beta chain sequence. Repertoires were generated with immunoSEQ multiplex PCR, while TCRdb's copy carries only in-frame clones and drops some. The repertoire includes about 330,000 clones, more than 85% of them detected once, and around 18% sits in the top ten. This record comes from a study of blood T cell repertoires in COVID-19. The CDR3 spans 11 residues. V lost 6 bases and J 8 bases, leaving 10 bases between the germline ends. The sequence came from a woman in her twenties or thirties who had recovered from COVID-19. The specimen sequenced was PBMCs or T cells enriched from blood (not recorded which). J is TRBJ1-1 and V is TRBV12-3 or TRBV12-4; D is possibly TRBD1 (5 bases). The chain's CDR3 is CASSRGQEAFF. As DNA, the CDR3 is TGTGCCAGCAGCCGAGGACAAGAAGCTTTCTTT.